Each of the 26 T cell receptor beta chains below was sequenced from the same sample in a study of blood T cell repertoires in COVID-19. The assay was immunoSEQ multiplex PCR, and TCRdb's table has in-frame clones only and misses some. Of around 130,000 clones in the sample, 70% to 85% were seen once. Sequencing was performed on peripheral blood. The receptors shown here come from an elderly woman with acute or convalescent COVID-19.

The table lists this clone with a count of one. The genes are TRBV7-2 and TRBJ1-5; 9 bases agree with TRBD1. Germline V lookup: CDR1 SGHTA, CDR2 FQGNSA. This CDR3 region has 15 residues. The V segment lost 4 bases and the J segment 7 bases; nucleotides outside the gene matches: 8. CDR3 DNA: TGTGCCAGCAGCTACGGACAGGGGATTCGCCAGCCCCAGCATTTT. The encoded protein is CASSYGQGIRQPQHF.

This chain joins TRBV2 and TRBJ1-1; a possible D gene is TRBD1 (6 bases). CDR1 and CDR2 from the germline V gene are SNHLY and FYNNEI. The CDR3 contains 14 residues. Trimming took 6 bases from V and 0 from J, leaving 11 bases between them. CDR3 in DNA: TGTGCCAGCAGATTAGGGGGTTTGAACACTGAAGCTTTCTTT. The encoded protein is CASRLGGLNTEAFF.

The J gene is TRBJ2-7, the V gene TRBV2; 7 positions agree with TRBD1. J was trimmed by 2 bases and V by 4 bases; bases with no gene match: 8. Germline V CDR1 and CDR2: SNHLY, FYNNEI. The CDR3 contains 15 residues. The CDR3 region is CASSVGTEPAYEQYF. CDR3 DNA: TGTGCCAGCAGTGTCGGGACAGAGCCTGCCTACGAGCAGTACTTC.

CDR3 sequence reads: CASSLGQSYEQYF. CDR3 nucleotides: TGTGCCAGTAGTTTGGGACAGTCCTACGAGCAGTACTTC. The rearrangement joins TRBV19 to TRBJ2-7; 7 bases fit TRBD1. Trimming at V came to 5 bases and at J to 1 base, leaving 2 bases not matched to a gene. Germline-derived CDR1 and CDR2 are LNHDA and SQIVND (reference sequence). The CDR3 is made up of 13 amino acids. The full variable domain, with the rest looked up from reference TRBV19 and TRBJ2-7, is DGGITQSPKYLFRKEGQNVTLSCEQNLNHDAMYWYRQDPGQGLRLIYYSQIVNDFQKGDIAEGYSVSREKKESFPLTVTSAQKNPTAFYLCASSLGQSYEQYFGPGTRLTVT.

This clone was detected only a few times. The gene calls are TRBV4-2 and TRBJ2-7; 7 bases map to TRBD2. V trimming: 4 bases; J trimming: 1 base; junction bases outside the gene matches: 16. Germline CDR1 LGHNA, CDR2 YNFKEQ. The CDR3 contains 18 residues. The CDR3 protein is CASSLSLLGGTFSYEQYF. The CDR3 DNA sequence: TGTGCCAGCAGCCTTTCCCTATTGGGGGGGACTTTTTCCTACGAGCAGTACTTC.

The genes are TRBV18 and TRBJ1-2; D uncertain. The germline V gene has CDR1 KGHSH and CDR2 LQKENI. V lost 2 bases to trimming and J lost 6 bases, with 19 bases between them. This CDR3 comprises 16 residues. CDR3 bases: TGTGCCAGCTCACCAGATTTTACAGCGGGGTTCGATGGCTACACCTTC. As protein: CASSPDFTAGFDGYTF.

The CDR3 nucleotides are TGTGCCATCAGGAACGGCGGGGGGGGTAATGAGCAGTTCTTC. It specifies CAIRNGGGGNEQFF. The chain employs TRBV10-3 and TRBJ2-1, with 9 positions matching TRBD2. The germline V gene encodes CDR1 ENHRY and CDR2 SYGVKD. The length of the CDR3 is 14 residues. With 6 bases clipped from V and 7 bases from J, the junction kept 7 bases outside the gene matches.

The V gene is TRBV29-1, the J gene TRBJ1-1; D possibly corresponds to TRBD1 (5 bases). This CDR3 is 12 amino acids long. Germline V CDR1 and CDR2: SQVTM, ANQGSEA. V dropped 6 bases and J dropped 4 bases, with 12 bases sitting between them. The CDR3 DNA reads as TGCAGCGTCAGGGTTTTTGGCACTGAAGCTTTCTTT. As protein: CSVRVFGTEAFF. The full variable domain, completed using reference TRBV29-1 and TRBJ1-1, is SAVISQKPSRDICQRGTSLTIQCQVDSQVTMMFWYRQQPGQSLTLIATANQGSEATYESGFVIDKFPISRPNLTFSTLTVSNMSPEDSSIYLCSVRVFGTEAFFGQGTRLTVV.

The rearrangement uses TRBV27 and TRBJ2-3; 7 nucleotides match TRBD2. The CDR3 covers 12 residues. The V segment lost 3 bases and the J segment 10 bases; nucleotides outside the gene matches: 4. Germline V gives CDR1 MNHEY, CDR2 SMNVEV (reference sequence). In nucleotides, the CDR3 is TGTGCCAGCAGTTTGAGCCGGGGGGCGCAGTATTTT. Residues: CASSLSRGAQYF.

This clone was observed a single time. V usage is TRBV10-2 and J usage is TRBJ1-1; 7 bases map to TRBD1. The CDR3 runs to 17 residues. Germline CDR1 WSHSY, CDR2 SAAADI. Trimming took 2 bases from V and 0 from J; bases not matched to a gene: 9. CDR3: CASSEPRQGIMNTEAFF. The DNA for the CDR3 is TGCGCCAGCAGTGAGCCCAGACAGGGTATCATGAACACTGAAGCTTTCTTT.

The rearrangement links TRBV9 to TRBJ2-3; D is uncertain. CDR3 length: 12 residues. Trimming took 4 bases from V and 2 from J, leaving 5 bases between them. From germline, CDR1 is SGDLS and CDR2 YYNGEE. The CDR3 loop reads CASSRVTDTQYF. For the CDR3, the DNA is TGTGCCAGCAGCCGGGTCACAGATACGCAGTATTTT.

The chain employs TRBV6-8 and TRBJ2-6; the D gene is possibly TRBD1 (5 bases). The V end lost 7 bases, the J end lost 0 bases, and 13 bases lay between the germline ends. The germline V gene encodes CDR1 MNHGY and CDR2 SAAAGT. The CDR3 runs 16 residues. DNA of the CDR3: TGTGCCAGCATACAGGAAGAGAGCTCTGGGGCCAACGTCCTGACTTTC. Amino acids: CASIQEESSGANVLTF.

This clone was found once. The CDR3 DNA reads as TGTGCCAGCTCACCTTTTGGACAGGGAGAGGGTGAGCAGTTCTTC. This encodes CASSPFGQGEGEQFF. This chain uses TRBV18 with TRBJ2-1, with 8 bases that match TRBD1. V lost 3 bases and J lost 9; bases outside the gene matches: 10. The CDR3 is made up of 15 amino acids. Germline-derived CDR1 and CDR2 are KGHSH and LQKENI.

This chain joins TRBV5-1 and TRBJ1-3; 7 nucleotides align to TRBD1. From germline, CDR1 is SGHRS and CDR2 YFSETQ. V shed 2 bases and J 2 bases; nucleotides not matched to a gene: 7. The CDR3 has 16 amino acids. Here the CDR3 DNA reads TGCGCCAGCAGCTTACGCCAGACAGGGACTGGAAACACCATATATTTT. It is translated as CASSLRQTGTGNTIYF.

This clone has a handful of counts. The V call is TRBV6-2 or TRBV6-3, the J call TRBJ2-1; 12 bases fit TRBD2. Germline V gives CDR1 MNHEY, CDR2 SVGEGT. Trimming at V came to 0 bases and at J to 9 bases, leaving 18 bases not matched to a gene. The CDR3 spans 20 residues. CDR3 DNA sequence: TGTGCCAGCAGTTACTCGCGACAGATAAAGACTAGCGGGAGAAGTCGTGAGCAGTTCTTC. Translated, it gives CASSYSRQIKTSGRSREQFF.

This clone appeared a few times. V is TRBV6-6 and J is TRBJ1-2; 8 bases align to TRBD1. There are 15 residues in the CDR3. Germline V gene sequence: CDR1 MNHNY, CDR2 SVGAGI (reference sequence). The trim removed 6 bases at V and 0 bases at J, leaving 6 bases unmatched. The CDR3 loop is CASSTRQGTNYGYTF. As DNA, the CDR3 is TGTGCCAGCAGCACCAGACAGGGGACTAACTATGGCTACACCTTC.

This clone was picked up one time. This chain links TRBV6-4 with TRBJ1-4; 7 positions agree with TRBD1. The CDR3 extends over 15 amino acids. Unmatched junction bases numbered 13, after V lost 7 bases and J lost 8 bases. Germline V gives CDR1 MRHNA, CDR2 SNTAGT. The CDR3 coding sequence is TGTGCCAGCAATTTTAACAGGGGATTAGGAGAAAAACTGTTTTTT. Translated: CASNFNRGLGEKLFF.

A few counts support this clone. The chain has TRBV7-9 and TRBJ2-5, with D possibly matching TRBD2 (5 bases). Trimming left V 1 base short and J 3 bases short, with 18 bases between. The CDR3 is made up of 17 amino acids. Germline V gene data show CDR1 as SEHNR and CDR2 as FQNEAQ (reference sequence). CDR3 sequence reads: CASSLGELATIKETQYF. In DNA form, the CDR3 reads TGTGCCAGCAGCTTAGGGGAGCTTGCGACTATTAAAGAGACCCAGTACTTC.

The chain couples TRBV6-5 to TRBJ2-7; 9 nucleotides agree with TRBD1. CDR1 is MNHEY, CDR2 SVGAGI, per germline. V gave up 10 bases and J gave up 0 bases; unmatched junction bases: 7. The CDR3 covers 14 residues. The DNA for the CDR3 is TGTGCCATCCCCCCGACAGGGGGCTCCTACGAGCAGTACTTC. It specifies CAIPPTGGSYEQYF.

V gene TRBV15 combines with J gene TRBJ2-7; D remains unclear. Between the trimmed V and J ends, which lost 0 bases and 3 bases, there was a span of 9 bases. Germline loops: CDR1 LNHNV, CDR2 YYDKDF (reference sequence). The CDR3 totals 14 residues. CDR3 sequence (DNA): TGTGCCACCAGCAGAGATCTGGCCAGCTACGAGCAGTACTTC. This translates into CATSRDLASYEQYF.

V usage is TRBV6-2 or TRBV6-3 and J usage is TRBJ1-6; 8 bases map to TRBD1. This CDR3 spans 14 amino acids. CDR1 MNHEY and CDR2 SVGEGT come from the germline V gene. V lost 4 bases to trimming and J lost 9 bases; unmatched junction nucleotides: 5. CDR3 DNA: TGTGCCAGCAGTTGGGGCAGGGGGCCTTCACCCCTCCACTTT. Translated, it gives CASSWGRGPSPLHF.

V and J are TRBV18 and TRBJ1-5, with 9 bases fitting TRBD1. This CDR3 comprises 17 residues. The V gene's germline CDR1 is KGHSH and CDR2 LQKENI. V lost 6 bases and J lost 2; bases outside the gene matches: 11. CDR3 DNA: TGTGCCAGCTCGAAACAACAGGGGGCGCCTGGCAATCAGCCCCAGCATTTT. Its translation is CASSKQQGAPGNQPQHF.

The chain uses TRBV19 and TRBJ1-6; TRBD1 agrees at 7 bases. Trimming removed 7 bases from V and 6 bases from J; junction bases left unmatched: 9. Germline V gives CDR1 LNHDA, CDR2 SQIVND (reference sequence). This CDR3 comprises 15 residues. The CDR3 is CASNMDRSGNSPLHF. In nucleotides, the CDR3 is TGTGCCAGTAATATGGACAGGTCGGGTAATTCACCCCTCCACTTT.

V and J are TRBV5-1 and TRBJ1-1; D is unclear. V was trimmed by 4 bases and J by 1 base, leaving 8 bases between them. The CDR3 is made up of 13 amino acids. Looked up from germline, CDR1 is SGHRS and CDR2 is YFSETQ. CDR3 loop: CASSPAANTEAFF. CDR3 DNA sequence: TGCGCCAGCAGCCCGGCGGCGAACACTGAAGCTTTCTTT.

The chain recombines TRBV7-9 with TRBJ1-1; TRBD1 matches at 8 bases. The ends lost 6 bases at V and 0 bases at J; junction bases unmatched: 12. This CDR3 comprises 17 residues. The germline CDR1 and CDR2 sequences are SEHNR and FQNEAQ (reference sequence). CDR3 DNA sequence: TGTGCCAGCAGACCCCCCCGGAACAGGGGGATGAACACTGAAGCTTTCTTT. Amino acids: CASRPPRNRGMNTEAFF.

This chain connects TRBV4-3 to TRBJ1-6; 12 bases agree with TRBD1. This CDR3 spans 17 amino acids. The V gene end was trimmed by 2 bases and the J gene end by 5 bases; junction bases not matched to a gene: 4. Per the germline V gene, CDR1 is LGHNA and CDR2 is YSLEER. Here the CDR3 reads CASSQRGTGGDNSPLHF. The CDR3 DNA sequence: TGCGCCAGCAGCCAAAGGGGGACAGGGGGCGATAATTCACCCCTCCACTTT.